These 9 T cell receptor beta chains originate from one sample sequenced in a study of OX40 agonist ivuxolimab in advanced cancers. Profiling relied on immunoSEQ multiplex PCR, and the TCRdb table lists in-frame clones only, not all of them. The data show some 97,000 clones, roughly 90% seen once. Sequenced here: CD4+ or CD8+ T cells sorted from blood, sampled in a trial of the OX40 agonist ivuxolimab. The origin of the receptors is an adult with an advanced solid tumor such as melanoma, head and neck, liver or kidney cancer.

The chain employs TRBV11-2 and TRBJ2-7; no definite D call. V shed 5 bases and J shed 3 bases, with 8 bases lying between them. There are 12 residues in the CDR3. Germline CDR1 reads SGHAT; CDR2 reads FQNNGV. CDR3 bases: TGTGCCAGCAGCCTCCCTCTCTACGAGCAGTACTTC. Amino acid sequence: CASSLPLYEQYF. Full variable domain (missing parts from reference TRBV11-2 and TRBJ2-7): EAGVAQSPRYKIIEKRQSVAFWCNPISGHATLYWYQQILGQGPKLLIQFQNNGVVDDSQLPKDRFSAERLKGVDSTLKIQPAKLEDSAVYLCASSLPLYEQYFGPGTRLTVT.

V gene TRBV19 combines with J gene TRBJ2-5; 7 bases map to TRBD2. Germline V gene lookup returns CDR1 LNHDA and CDR2 SQIVND (reference sequence). The CDR3 is 15 amino acids. The junction had 8 bases not matched to a gene; V was cut back by 5 bases and J by 2 bases. The CDR3 here is CASSLPGGPQETQYF. DNA of the CDR3: TGTGCCAGTAGTCTTCCGGGAGGCCCACAAGAGACCCAGTACTTC.

The V call is TRBV10-2, the J call TRBJ1-4; 7 bases agree with TRBD1. V shed 2 bases, J shed 11 bases, and the junction held 11 bases outside the gene matches. The germline V gene has CDR1 WSHSY and CDR2 SAAADI. This CDR3 has 15 amino acids. The CDR3 region has the DNA TGCGCCAGCAGTGAGCCTGGACAGGAGAGAGGGAAACTGTTTTTT. It yields the protein CASSEPGQERGKLFF.

The rearrangement joins TRBV4-1 to TRBJ2-1; 8 bases map to TRBD2. The CDR3 sequence is 19 residues long. CDR1 and CDR2 from the germline V gene are MGHRA and YSYEKL. V shed 1 base and J 0 bases; nucleotides not matched to a gene: 11. DNA for the CDR3: TGCGCCAGCAGCCAAGTCTACCAAAGCGGGAGCCCCTCCTACAATGAGCAGTTCTTC. This gives the protein CASSQVYQSGSPSYNEQFF.

The chain recombines TRBV7-3 with TRBJ2-3; unclear D gene. V lost 2 bases and J lost 2, with 8 bases in between. CDR3 length: 14 residues. The germline gives CDR1 SGHTA, CDR2 FQGTGA. The DNA of the CDR3 is TGTGCCAGCAGCTTAGCCCACTCCACAGATACGCAGTATTTT. As protein: CASSLAHSTDTQYF. Drawing the rest from reference TRBV7-3 and TRBJ2-3, the complete variable domain is GAGVSQTPSNKVTEKGKYVELRCDPISGHTALYWYRQSLGQGPEFLIYFQGTGAADDSGLPNDRFFAVRPEGSVSTLKIQRTERGDSAVYLCASSLAHSTDTQYFGPGTRLTVL.

The chain links TRBV7-2 to TRBJ2-3; D gene unclear. The germline V and J ends were trimmed by 1 base and 0 bases, with 11 bases remaining between them. The CDR3 contains 16 residues. Germline values: CDR1 SGHTA, CDR2 FQGNSA. The CDR3 region has the DNA TGTGCCAGCAGCTTAGGGCTCGAGGTTAGCACAGATACGCAGTATTTT. Protein product: CASSLGLEVSTDTQYF.

This chain uses TRBV19 with TRBJ1-1; 7 bases are shared with TRBD1. The CDR3 is 18 amino acids. The germline CDR1 and CDR2 sequences are LNHDA and SQIVND (reference sequence). V was pared by 11 bases and J by 0 bases, with 21 bases of the junction left unmatched. The CDR3 here is CALICRTGYRLMNTEAFF. CDR3 coding DNA: TGTGCCCTCATTTGCCGGACAGGTTATAGGCTTATGAACACTGAAGCTTTCTTT.

The rearrangement links TRBV11-2 to TRBJ2-7; 10 bases agree with TRBD1. The CDR3 totals 17 residues. The junction had 8 bases not matched to a gene; V was cut back by 0 bases and J by 3 bases. Looked up from germline, CDR1 is SGHAT and CDR2 is FQNNGV. CDR3 DNA: TGTGCCAGCAGCTTAGATTGGGGACAGGGGAATTTCTACGAGCAGTACTTC. Translation: CASSLDWGQGNFYEQYF.

This clone has just one count. The chain uses TRBV27 and TRBJ2-7, with 10 positions matching TRBD2. Germline lookup yields CDR1 MNHEY and CDR2 SMNVEV (reference sequence). The CDR3 has 15 amino acids. The ends lost 5 bases at V and 0 bases at J; junction bases unmatched: 4. In nucleotides, the CDR3 is TGTGCCAGCAGTCACATAGCGGGGGGCTCCTACGAGCAGTACTTC. Protein: CASSHIAGGSYEQYF.